The present T cell receptor (beta chain) was sequenced within a study of blood T cell repertoires in COVID-19. In the study overall: Acute and convalescent COVID-19 samples came from the United States, Italy and Spain. PBMCs, B-cell-depleted T cells, or T cells were the source of the cDNA or gDNA that made up the material.

The assay was immunoSEQ multiplex PCR, and TCRdb's table has in-frame clones only and misses some. The sample shows around 15,000 clones, 70% to 90% of them seen only once. CDR1 and CDR2 (germline): LNHDA, SQIVND (reference sequence). CDR3 size: 15 residues. The J segment lost 1 base and the V segment lost 6 bases, leaving 3 bases of the junction unmatched. The sequenced sample was peripheral blood. The chain combines TRBV19 with TRBJ1-3; 10 nucleotides agree with TRBD1. The origin of this receptor is a woman in her 70s in a cohort sampled during active or convalescent COVID-19. The CDR3 bases are TGTGCCAGTAGCGGACAGGGGGTGTCTGGAAACACCATATATTTT. Protein sequence: CASSGQGVSGNTIYF.